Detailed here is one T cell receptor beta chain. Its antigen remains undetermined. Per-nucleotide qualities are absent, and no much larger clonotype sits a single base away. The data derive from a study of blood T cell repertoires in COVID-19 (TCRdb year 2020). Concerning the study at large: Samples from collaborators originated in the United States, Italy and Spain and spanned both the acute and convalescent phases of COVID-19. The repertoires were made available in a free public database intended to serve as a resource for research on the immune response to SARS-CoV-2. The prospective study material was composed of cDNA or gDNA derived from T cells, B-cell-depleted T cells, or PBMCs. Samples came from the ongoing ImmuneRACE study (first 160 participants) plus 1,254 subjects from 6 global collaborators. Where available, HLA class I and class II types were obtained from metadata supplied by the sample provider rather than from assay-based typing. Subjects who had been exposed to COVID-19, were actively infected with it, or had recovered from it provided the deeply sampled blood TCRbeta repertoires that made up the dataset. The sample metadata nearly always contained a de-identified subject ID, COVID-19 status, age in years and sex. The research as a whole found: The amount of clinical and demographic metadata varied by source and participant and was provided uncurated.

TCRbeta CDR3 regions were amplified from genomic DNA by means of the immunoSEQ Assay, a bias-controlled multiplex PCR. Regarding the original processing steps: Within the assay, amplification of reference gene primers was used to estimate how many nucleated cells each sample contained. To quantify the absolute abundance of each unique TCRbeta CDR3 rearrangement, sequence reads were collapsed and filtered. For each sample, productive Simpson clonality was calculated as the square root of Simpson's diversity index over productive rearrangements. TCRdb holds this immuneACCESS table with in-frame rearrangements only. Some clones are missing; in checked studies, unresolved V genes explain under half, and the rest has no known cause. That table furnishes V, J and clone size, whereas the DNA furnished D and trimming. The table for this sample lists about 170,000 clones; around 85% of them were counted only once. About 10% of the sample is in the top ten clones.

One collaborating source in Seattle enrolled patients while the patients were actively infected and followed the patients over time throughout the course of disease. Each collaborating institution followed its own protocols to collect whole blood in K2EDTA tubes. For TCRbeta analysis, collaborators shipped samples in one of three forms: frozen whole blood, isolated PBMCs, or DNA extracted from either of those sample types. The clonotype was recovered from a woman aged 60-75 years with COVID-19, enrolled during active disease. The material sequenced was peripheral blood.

The DNA sequence reads TGTGCCAGCAGCGGATGGACAGGGGGAACCGGGGAGCTGTTTTTT. Its protein product is CASSGWTGGTGELFF. This sequence uses TRBV7-6 and TRBJ2-2; 10 central nucleotides agree with TRBD1. Compared with germline, V lacks 5 bases and J lacks 5 bases; bases without a gene match: 5. Sequences SGHVS (CDR1) and FNYEAQ (CDR2) are obtained from the germline V gene. The cysteine opens and the phenylalanine closes a CDR3 of 15 amino acids. Of all the DNA, just the CDR3 is kept, 45 bases in frame from base 1.